What follows are 9 T cell receptor beta chains derived from one specimen sequenced in a study of blood T cell repertoires in COVID-19 (dated by TCRdb to 2020 to 2022). The library was prepared using the immunoSEQ multiplex PCR assay. Here the immuneACCESS table is served through TCRdb, limited to in-frame sequences with V and J called. Missing clones are a known gap in these copies; in checked studies unresolved V genes cover under half, and the rest lacks a known reason. This sample comprises some 110,000 clones, around four fifths of them detected only once. The ten largest clones take up 0.7% to 1% of the sample. The material sequenced was peripheral blood. These receptors originate from a woman in her sixties or seventies with acute or convalescent COVID-19.

As regards this clone: One end of the junction fails to match germline, which may point to a read error. The chain has TRBV7-7 and TRBJ1-2; D is uncertain. The germline V gene encodes CDR1 SSHAT and CDR2 FNYEAQ (reference sequence). The CDR3 totals 13 residues. The CDR3: CATSFEGNYGYTF. In nucleotides, the CDR3 is TGTGCCACCAGCTTCGAGGGTAACTATGGCTACACCTTC.

This clone was observed once. J is TRBJ2-1 and V is TRBV2; TRBD2 agrees at 9 bases. Germline V gives CDR1 SNHLY, CDR2 FYNNEI. The length of the CDR3 is 15 residues. With 7 bases clipped from V and 3 bases from J, the junction kept 7 bases outside the gene matches. The CDR3 loop is CASKETSGGYNEQFF. CDR3 sequence (DNA): TGTGCCAGCAAAGAGACTAGCGGAGGCTACAATGAGCAGTTCTTC.

The chain recombines TRBV9 with TRBJ2-1; 8 bases align to TRBD2. V lost 2 bases, J lost 7 bases, and 5 bases stayed unmatched. Per germline, CDR1 SGDLS and CDR2 YYNGEE. CDR3 length: 14 residues. Here the CDR3 DNA reads TGTGCCAGCAGCGTTGGGACTAGAGGGAATGAGCAGTTCTTC. This codes for CASSVGTRGNEQFF.

The V call is TRBV30, the J call TRBJ2-5; tentative D call: TRBD2 (5 bases). CDR3 length equals 14 residues. CDR1 is GTSNPN and CDR2 is SVGIG in the germline V gene (reference sequence). V was shortened by 3 bases and J by 1 base, with 12 bases between the two germline ends. DNA of the CDR3: TGTGCCTGGAGCGCCGGAGGAGGCCAAGAGACCCAGTACTTC. This translates into CAWSAGGGQETQYF.

The V and J genes are TRBV30 and TRBJ1-2; D perhaps matches TRBD1 (5 bases). Germline CDR1 and CDR2: GTSNPN and SVGIG (reference sequence). V gave up 2 bases and J gave up 6 bases, with 13 bases separating them. The CDR3 length is 13 residues. The chain's CDR3 is CAWSIRVGDGYTF. DNA for the CDR3: TGTGCCTGGAGTATCAGGGTGGGTGATGGCTACACCTTC.

The gene calls are TRBV6-5 and TRBJ1-4; D possibly corresponds to TRBD1 (5 bases). Germline V gene data show CDR1 as MNHEY and CDR2 as SVGAGI. Trimming took 2 bases from V and 5 from J, leaving 15 bases between them. This CDR3 contains 16 residues. This CDR3 is CASSYKGTGENEKLFF. The CDR3 DNA reads as TGTGCCAGCAGTTACAAGGGCACGGGGGAGAATGAAAAACTGTTTTTT.

The chain is built from TRBV24-1 and TRBJ2-1; 11 positions match TRBD2. V gave up 0 bases and J gave up 3 bases; unmatched junction bases: 6. The CDR3 has 18 amino acids. CDR1 is KGHDR, CDR2 SFDVKD, per germline. CDR3 sequence (DNA): TGTGCCACCAGTGATTTGCGGGGGGGGACTAGCGGCTACAATGAGCAGTTCTTC. Its translation: CATSDLRGGTSGYNEQFF.

The genes are TRBV12-3 or TRBV12-4 and TRBJ2-1, with 7 positions matching TRBD2. The CDR3 is 12 residues long. V was pared by 5 bases and J by 16 bases, with 11 bases of the junction left unmatched. The CDR3 loop reads CASSTQGGRVFF. In nucleotides, the CDR3 is TGTGCCAGCAGTACCCAGGGAGGGAGGGTTTTCTTC.

This chain joins TRBV29-1 and TRBJ1-4; maybe TRBD1 (5 bases). Trimming removed 5 bases at V and 8 bases at J, with 15 bases between. The CDR3 extends over 13 amino acids. From germline, CDR1 is SQVTM and CDR2 ANQGSEA. The CDR3 DNA sequence: TGCAGCGTTCTTGGAGCAGGGCGGGAAAAACTGTTTTTT. Protein product: CSVLGAGREKLFF.